This T cell receptor beta chain was identified in a study of CD8+ T cells in alopecia areata. TCR sequencing used cDNA made by reverse transcription of extracted RNA. The protocol was immunoSEQ multiplex PCR, while the TCRdb copy is restricted to in-frame clones and leaves out a portion. The sample lists approximately 13,000 clones; 58% were seen once. Germline values: CDR1 SEHNR, CDR2 FQNEAQ (reference sequence). Trimming pared 3 bases from V and 3 bases from J, leaving 3 bases between. The CDR3 loop spans 12 amino acids. Sampling of alopecia areata patients yielded lesional scalp punch biopsies as well as peripheral blood.

The chain combines TRBV7-9 with TRBJ2-1; D is unclear. The specimen comprised skin, sampled at week 0. The source is a human donor with alopecia areata. CDR3 nucleotide sequence: TGTGCCAGCAGCTTCCACTACAATGAGCAGTTCTTC. Protein sequence: CASSFHYNEQFF.